A selection of T cell receptor beta chains follows, all from one sample in a study of shared clonotypes between healthy human individuals. TCRdb keeps only in-frame clones here, not all; method: immunoSEQ multiplex PCR. The sample has over 400,000 clones, 81% seen once. Sequencing was performed on PBMCs. Receptors were obtained from a woman between 40 and 50 years old in good health. Some clones in this sample may be carry-over from other donors' samples. The CDR3 runs from the conserved cysteine through the conserved F or W. The D gene is left open where the match is weak. Rows may omit the clone size; those that give it use once, few, many or a size class.

CDR3: CASSQDQGTIHYNEQFF; DNA: TGTGCCAGCAGCCAAGATCAGGGGACTATTCACTACAATGAGCAGTTCTTC; J: TRBJ2-1; V: TRBV4-2; size: few; D: .
CDR3: CASSLDVGGLAPDTQYF; DNA: TGTGCCAGCAGCTTAGACGTTGGCGGACTAGCCCCCGATACGCAGTATTTT; J: TRBJ2-3; V: TRBV11-2; size: .; D: TRBD2
CDR3: CASSLGGDYEQYF; DNA: TGTGCCAGCAGTTTAGGCGGGGACTACGAGCAGTACTTC; J: TRBJ2-7; V: TRBV28; size: .; D: .
CDR3: CASSPGLGLYEQYF; DNA: TGTGCCAGCAGCCCGGGACTCGGGCTCTACGAGCAGTACTTC; J: TRBJ2-7; V: TRBV11-2; size: .; D: .
CDR3: CASSSRPTEGEKLFF; DNA: TGTGCCAGCAGCTCACGCCCTACCGAGGGGGAAAAACTGTTTTTT; J: TRBJ1-4; V: TRBV7-6; size: few; D: .
CDR3: CASRGLSGANVLTF; DNA: TGTGCCAGCAGGGGACTCTCTGGGGCCAACGTCCTGACTTTC; J: TRBJ2-6; V: TRBV6-5; size: few; D: .
CDR3: CASSRRDAQNEQFF; DNA: TGCGCCAGCAGCCGAAGGGACGCCCAGAATGAGCAGTTCTTC; J: TRBJ2-1; V: TRBV5-1; size: .; D: .
CDR3: CASSMGGKGAGTEAFF; DNA: TGTGCCAGCAGTATGGGAGGTAAAGGGGCTGGCACTGAAGCTTTCTTT; J: TRBJ1-1; V: TRBV7-9; size: once; D: .
CDR3: CASSLSGRRETQYF; DNA: TGTGCCAGCAGCTTATCGGGACGCCGAGAGACCCAGTACTTC; J: TRBJ2-5; V: TRBV11-1; size: once; D: .
CDR3: CASSPPGGRADNEQFF; DNA: TGTGCCAGCTCACCACCAGGCGGGAGGGCCGACAATGAGCAGTTCTTC; J: TRBJ2-1; V: TRBV18; size: .; D: TRBD2
CDR3: CASRPRGSSYEQYF; DNA: TGTGCCAGCAGGCCACGGGGAAGTTCCTACGAGCAGTACTTC; J: TRBJ2-7; V: TRBV6-5; size: .; D: .
CDR3: CASSVTPGRGIRNYGYTF; DNA: TGTGCCAGCAGCGTAACACCGGGCAGGGGGATACGCAACTATGGCTACACCTTC; J: TRBJ1-2; V: TRBV9; size: .; D: TRBD1
CDR3: CASSISAVNSNQPQHF; DNA: TGTGCCAGTAGTATCTCGGCCGTCAATAGCAATCAGCCCCAGCATTTT; J: TRBJ1-5; V: TRBV19; size: .; D: .
CDR3: CAVMRGREGADTQYF; DNA: TGTGCCGTCATGAGAGGTCGGGAGGGCGCAGATACGCAGTATTTT; J: TRBJ2-3; V: TRBV30; size: .; D: TRBD2
CDR3: CASIPRTGETGELFF; DNA: TGTGCCAGCATCCCCCGGACAGGGGAGACCGGGGAGCTGTTTTTT; J: TRBJ2-2; V: TRBV2; size: .; D: TRBD1
CDR3: CASSLIGTGVYEQYF; DNA: TGTGCCAGCAGCTTAATCGGGACAGGGGTTTACGAGCAGTACTTC; J: TRBJ2-7; V: TRBV7-9; size: .; D: TRBD1
CDR3: CAISDGPEVDTQYF; DNA: TGTGCCATCAGTGATGGACCAGAGGTAGATACGCAGTATTTT; J: TRBJ2-3; V: TRBV10-3; size: many; D: .